This T cell receptor beta chain was sequenced during a study of cytomegalovirus exposure and HLA in healthy donors. Looked up from germline, CDR1 is LNHDA and CDR2 is SQIVND (reference sequence). The CDR3 has 12 amino acids. V lost 4 bases to trimming and J lost 3 bases, with 7 bases between them. Of note for this clone: Antigen unknown.

Study conclusions and caveats: In a later analysis, specific HLA alleles were associated with 15,000 to 20,000 TCR beta sequences at a 0.05 false discovery rate. HLA-A and HLA-B allele assignments for most subjects were reportedly predicted accurately using TCR beta sequences.

Vbeta (60) and Jbeta (13) primers were used in the PCR. The data were produced by immunoSEQ multiplex PCR, yet TCRdb's version contains in-frame clones alone and is incomplete. The table shows about 140,000 clones, with about 80% occurring only once. The V call is TRBV19, the J call TRBJ2-7; D is unclear. The source material was PBMCs. This receptor was obtained from a male donor in good health and CMV-seropositive. In DNA form, the CDR3 reads TGTGCCAGTAGTACCACAGACTACGAGCAGTACTTC. Translation: CASSTTDYEQYF.